This T cell receptor beta chain was retrieved from a study of control samples from healthy donors and cancer patients. Sequenced by immunoSEQ multiplex PCR; TCRdb stores in-frame clones only, minus some. The sample holds approximately 110,000 clones, around 89% seen once. The CDR3 runs 12 residues. Between the trimmed V and J ends, which lost 6 bases and 7 bases, there was a span of 10 bases. Germline V CDR1 and CDR2: MGHRA, YSYEKL. This receptor was identified in a woman in her fifties or sixties in good health. Sequencing used blood. V is TRBV4-1 and J is TRBJ2-1; D uncertain. In DNA form, the CDR3 reads TGCGCCAGCAGTGACCGTGGGAATGAGCAGTTCTTC. Translated: CASSDRGNEQFF.